This entry lists 9 T cell receptor beta chains sequenced from one sample in a study of cytomegalovirus exposure and HLA in healthy donors. Both 60 Vbeta primers and 13 Jbeta primers went into the PCR. The repertoire was sequenced with immunoSEQ multiplex PCR; TCRdb's copy has only in-frame clones and lacks some. The sample contains about 210,000 clones, approximately 83% of which appear only once. The sample consisted of PBMCs. All receptors derive from a woman aged 50 to 65 in good health and CMV-seropositive.

J is TRBJ2-7 and V is TRBV5-6; maybe TRBD2 (7 bases). This CDR3 region has 16 residues. Trimming removed 5 bases from V and 6 bases from J, with 24 bases in between. CDR1 and CDR2 (germline): SGHDT, YYEEEE. CDR3 DNA sequence: TGTGCCAGCAGTCCTCTGGAGGGGGGGCGCTTCGGCGAGCAGTACTTC. Amino acid sequence: CASSPLEGGRFGEQYF. Combining the CDR3 with reference TRBV5-6 and TRBJ2-7 gives the whole variable domain DAGVTQSPTHLIKTRGQQVTLRCSPKSGHDTVSWYQQALGQGPQFIFQYYEEEERQRGNFPDRFSGHQFPNYSSELNVNALLLGDSALYLCASSPLEGGRFGEQYFGPGTRLTVT.

This chain links TRBV5-1 with TRBJ2-2; possibly TRBD2 for D (6 bases). Germline V gene lookup returns CDR1 SGHRS and CDR2 YFSETQ. CDR3 length: 13 amino acids. V was trimmed by 5 bases and J by 6 bases, leaving 11 bases between them. The DNA of the CDR3 is TGCGCCAGCAGTTGGGGGGACGCCGGGGAGCTGTTTTTT. Protein product: CASSWGDAGELFF.

The chain combines TRBV6-1 with TRBJ1-2; 7 bases line up with TRBD1. Germline assignment: CDR1 MNHNS and CDR2 SASEGT. J lost 5 bases, V lost 6 bases, and 0 bases had no gene match. CDR3 length equals 11 residues. In nucleotides, the CDR3 is TGTGCCAGCAGGACAGGGTATGGCTACACCTTC. Translation: CASRTGYGYTF.

J is TRBJ2-1 and V is TRBV11-2; 12 bases align to TRBD2. V was clipped by 5 bases and J by 8 bases; unmatched bases: 10. This CDR3 is 16 amino acids long. Germline-derived CDR1 and CDR2 are SGHAT and FQNNGV. CDR3 sequence reads: CASSQLAGGFGDEQFF. The CDR3 region has the DNA TGTGCCAGCAGCCAACTAGCGGGGGGTTTCGGGGATGAGCAGTTCTTC.

The chain has TRBV7-9 and TRBJ2-7; 9 bases map to TRBD2. CDR1 and CDR2 (germline): SEHNR, FQNEAQ (reference sequence). The CDR3 spans 15 residues. Germline trimming cut 3 bases from V and 2 bases from J; bases unmatched to any gene: 5. The CDR3 spells CASSLALAGPYEQYF. CDR3 DNA sequence: TGTGCCAGCAGCTTGGCCCTAGCGGGGCCCTACGAGCAGTACTTC.

The V call is TRBV14, the J call TRBJ2-3; a possible D gene is TRBD1 (7 bases). Germline V gives CDR1 SGHDN, CDR2 FVKESK. V was trimmed by 5 bases and J by 8 bases, leaving 23 bases between them. This CDR3 contains 16 residues. The CDR3 region is CASSVSGDIRQGTQYF. CDR3 nucleotides: TGTGCCAGCAGCGTTAGCGGAGATATTCGACAGGGTACGCAGTATTTT.

The chain recombines TRBV5-1 with TRBJ1-2; possible D gene TRBD1, 6 bases. The CDR3 extends over 14 amino acids. The V gene lost 0 bases and the J gene lost 8 bases, with 14 bases spanning the gap. Looked up from germline, CDR1 is SGHRS and CDR2 is YFSETQ. CDR3 DNA: TGCGCCAGCAGCTTGGACAGGGCGGACGGCGGCTACACCTTC. Protein sequence: CASSLDRADGGYTF. Filled out from reference TRBV5-1 and TRBJ1-2, the complete variable domain reads KAGVTQTPRYLIKTRGQQVTLSCSPISGHRSVSWYQQTPGQGLQFLFEYFSETQRNKGNFPGRFSGRQFSNSRSEMNVSTLELGDSALYLCASSLDRADGGYTFGSGTRLTVV.

The CDR3 here is CASSPWRGPLNSPLHF. CDR3 DNA: TGTGCCAGTAGTCCTTGGAGGGGCCCGTTGAATTCACCCCTCCACTTT. The chain is built from TRBV19 and TRBJ1-6, with TRBD1 as a possible D gene (5 bases). This CDR3 is 16 amino acids long. The germline V gene has CDR1 LNHDA and CDR2 SQIVND (reference sequence). V was pared by 5 bases and J by 7 bases, with 18 bases between.

The sample holds a few counts of this clone. The chain recombines TRBV28 with TRBJ1-5; 8 nucleotides align to TRBD1. The germline CDR1 and CDR2 sequences are MDHEN and SYDVKM. CDR3 length: 15 amino acids. V was clipped by 4 bases and J by 5 bases; unmatched bases: 7. The CDR3 DNA reads as TGTGCCAGCAGTTGGACAGGGAAGAGTGATCAGCCCCAGCATTTT. Translation: CASSWTGKSDQPQHF.